The source of this TCR beta chain is a study of T cell responses to AZD1222 COVID-19 vaccine. Study-level points and caveats: White British ancestry dominated among donors, who included more females, and clonal diversity was possibly underestimated.

CDR3 length equals 16 residues. CDR1 is MDHEN and CDR2 is SYDVKM in the germline V gene. With 4 bases removed from V and 1 base from J, the gap between germline ends came to 14 bases. To note about this clone: Its antigen remains unknown.

Clones were read by immunoSEQ multiplex PCR, and TCRdb kept only the in-frame ones, dropping some. The profile shows 160,000 or so clones, roughly 92% of them singletons. The chain is built from TRBV28 and TRBJ1-3; D uncertain. The clonotype originates from an adult who received the AZD1222 COVID-19 vaccine. The source was peripheral blood, collected 28 days after the second AZD1222 dose. The CDR3 nucleotides read TGTGCCAGCAGTTACCGACCTTATCGGTCTGGAAACACCATATATTTT. Protein sequence: CASSYRPYRSGNTIYF.